This T cell receptor (beta chain) was obtained from a study of OX40 agonist ivuxolimab in advanced cancers. Overall study context: The drug used for patients, ivuxolimab, was an agonistic anti-OX40 (CD134) antibody. The study enrolled dose-escalation patients with hepatocellular carcinoma, melanoma, renal cell or head and neck cancer. Subjects had a mean age of about 60 years, with a range of about 23 to 79; about 83% were male. Findings and limits, study-wide: Low clonal expansion, among the lowest seen, marked partial responders at 0.1-3.0 mg/kg.

This CDR3 has 14 amino acids. With regard to this clone: The target antigen is unknown.

Sequencing was performed with immunoSEQ multiplex PCR; in TCRdb, only in-frame clones are kept and a portion is missing. Altogether about 48,000 clones are present, 80% to 90% being singletons, with the ten largest covering around 60%. The rearrangement links TRBV21-1 to TRBJ1-4; TRBD1 was called by the table and not checked on the DNA. TRBV21-1 is assigned pseudogene status. The specimen comprised CD4+ or CD8+ T cells sorted from blood, sampled in a trial of the OX40 agonist ivuxolimab. The sequence was collected from an adult with an advanced solid tumor such as melanoma, head and neck, liver or kidney cancer. The CDR3 is CASRRKDRNEKLFF. The CDR3 DNA reads as TGTGCCAGCAGAAGAAAAGACAGGAATGAAAAACTGTTTTTT.